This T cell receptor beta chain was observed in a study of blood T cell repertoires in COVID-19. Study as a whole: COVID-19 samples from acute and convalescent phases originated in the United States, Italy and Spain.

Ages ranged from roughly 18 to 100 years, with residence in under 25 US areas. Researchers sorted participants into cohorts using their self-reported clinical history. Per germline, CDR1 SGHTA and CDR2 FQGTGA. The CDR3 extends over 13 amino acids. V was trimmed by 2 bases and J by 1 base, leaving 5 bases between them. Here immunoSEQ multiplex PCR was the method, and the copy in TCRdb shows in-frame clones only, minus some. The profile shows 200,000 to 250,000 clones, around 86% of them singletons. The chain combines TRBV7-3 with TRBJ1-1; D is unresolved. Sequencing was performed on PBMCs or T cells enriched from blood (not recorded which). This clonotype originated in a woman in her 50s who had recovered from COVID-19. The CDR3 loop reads CASSLQENTEAFF. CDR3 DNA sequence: TGTGCCAGCAGCTTACAGGAGAACACTGAAGCTTTCTTT.